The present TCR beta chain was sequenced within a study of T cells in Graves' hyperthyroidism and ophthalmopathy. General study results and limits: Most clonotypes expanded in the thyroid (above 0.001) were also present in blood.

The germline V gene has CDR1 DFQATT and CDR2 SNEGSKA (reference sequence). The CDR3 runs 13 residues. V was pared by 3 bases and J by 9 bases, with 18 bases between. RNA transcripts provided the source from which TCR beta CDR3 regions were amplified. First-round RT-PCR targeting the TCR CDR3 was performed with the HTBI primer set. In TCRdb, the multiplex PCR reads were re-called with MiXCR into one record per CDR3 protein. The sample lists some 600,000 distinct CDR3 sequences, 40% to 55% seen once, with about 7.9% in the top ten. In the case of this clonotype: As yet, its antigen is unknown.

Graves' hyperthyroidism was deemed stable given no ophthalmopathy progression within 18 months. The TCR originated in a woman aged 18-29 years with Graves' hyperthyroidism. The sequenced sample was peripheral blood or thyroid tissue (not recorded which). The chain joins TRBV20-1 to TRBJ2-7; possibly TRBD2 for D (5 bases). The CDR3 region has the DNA TGCAGTGCTAGTGGCGGGCCTTTACCGGCGCAGTACTTC. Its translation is CSASGGPLPAQYF.